A selection of T cell receptor beta chains follows, all from one sample in a study of post-analysis software for immune sequencing data. One entry per CDR3 protein results from TCRdb running MiXCR on the PCR reads. The data show over 150,000 distinct CDR3 sequences, around 28% seen once. Input material: blood. These receptor sequences come from a girl aged 10-17 years with multiple sclerosis. Both conserved end residues are part of each CDR3. The D gene is left open where the match is weak. Rows may omit the clone size; those that give it use once, few, many or a size class.

NA	many	TRBV6-5	TRBJ2-7	TGTGCCAGCAGTTACTCGAAGGGGAACGAGCAGTACTTC	CASSYSKGNEQYF
NA	few	TRBV7-8	TRBJ1-1	TGTGCCAGCAGCTTCCAGGTGAACACTGAAGCTTTCTTT	CASSFQVNTEAFF
NA	many	TRBV13	TRBJ1-1	TGTGCCAGCAGCTTAGGGGGGACGGTAAACACTGAAGCTTTCTTT	CASSLGGTVNTEAFF
TRBD2	many	TRBV4-1	TRBJ2-1	TGCGCCAGCAGCCATCCCGGGACTAGCTCCTACAATGAGCAGTTCTTC	CASSHPGTSSYNEQFF
TRBD1	few	TRBV3-1	TRBJ1-1	TGTGCCAGCAGCCAAGGGGACAGGGGTACAGCTTTCTTT	CASSQGDRGTAFF
NA	NA	TRBV6-5	TRBJ2-1	TGTGCGTCTCAGAGCAGGGAGAACAATGAGCAGTTCTTC	CASQSRENNEQFF
TRBD2	NA	TRBV15	TRBJ2-1	TGTGCCTCCAGCGTCGGGAGGCAAAATGAGCAGTTCTTC	CASSVGRQNEQFF
NA	few	TRBV5-1	TRBJ2-5	TGCGCCAGCAGCTTGGGGATAGCCCAAGAGACCCAGTACTTC	CASSLGIAQETQYF
NA	many	TRBV7-2	TRBJ2-1	TGTGCCAGCAGCTTAGCCCAAGCGCCCCGGTATGAGCAGTTCTTC	CASSLAQAPRYEQFF
NA	few	TRBV28	TRBJ2-5	TGTGCCAGCATGGCAGATGAGCAGTACTTC	CASMADEQYF
NA	many	TRBV9	TRBJ2-4	TGTGCCAGCAGCGTAGATCCCCAACTAGCCAAAAACATTCAGTACTTC	CASSVDPQLAKNIQYF
NA	NA	TRBV27	TRBJ1-6	TGTGCCAACAGGCTGACGAGGGGCGGAGCTCCCCTCCACTTT	CANRLTRGGAPLHF
NA	NA	TRBV29-1	TRBJ1-1	TGCAGCGGGCGGACCCCTAGTAAGGAAGCTTTCTTT	CSGRTPSKEAFF
TRBD2	NA	TRBV10-3	TRBJ2-7	TGTGCCACGACGACTAGCACCCCCTACGAGCAGTACTTC	CATTTSTPYEQYF
NA	few	TRBV13	TRBJ2-7	TGTGCCAGCAGCTTCCGACTCAATGAGCAGTACTTC	CASSFRLNEQYF
TRBD2	many	TRBV5-5	TRBJ2-5	TGTGCCAGCAGCCCCGGGGGGACTAGCGGGAGTTGGTTAGAGACCCAGTACTTC	CASSPGGTSGSWLETQYF
TRBD2	many	TRBV4-1	TRBJ2-5	TGCGCCAGCAGCCATCGGGCTAGCGGGAGGGCCCAAGAGACCCAGTACTTC	CASSHRASGRAQETQYF
NA	NA	TRBV7-9	TRBJ1-1	TGTGCCAGCAGCTTAATATACCCGAACACTGAAGCTTTCTTT	CASSLIYPNTEAFF
TRBD2	many	TRBV5-1	TRBJ2-1	TGCGCCAGCAGCTTGGACCTAGCGGGAGGGTCGGGTGAGCAGTTCTTC	CASSLDLAGGSGEQFF
NA	few	TRBV28	TRBJ2-1	TGTGCCAGCAGCGATGGGGGCCTACGCGATGAGCAGTTCTTC	CASSDGGLRDEQFF
NA	NA	TRBV21-1	TRBJ1-5	TGTGCCAGCAGCAAAGCCCCTAAGGGGTGCAATCAGCCCCAGCATTTT	CASSKAPKGCNQPQHF
NA	NA	TRBV21-1	TRBJ2-1	TGTGTCAGCAGCACCCTTTACCATGAGCAGTTCTTC	CVSSTLYHEQFF
NA	few	TRBV30	TRBJ2-1	TGTGCCTGGAGTGTACGGGTCGATGAGCAGTTCTTC	CAWSVRVDEQFF
TRBD2	many	TRBV29-1	TRBJ2-1	TGCAGCGTTGAAGGCGTCTGGCGGGAGATAGGTGATGAGCAGTTCTTC	CSVEGVWREIGDEQFF
TRBD1	NA	TRBV11-2	TRBJ2-3	TGTGCCAGCAGCGCGGGACAGGGGGCTGGCACAGGTACGCAGTATTTT	CASSAGQGAGTGTQYF
TRBD1	NA	TRBV7-3	TRBJ2-7	TGTGTCAGCAGCACCACAGGGGGTAATACCTACGAGCAGTACTTC	CVSSTTGGNTYEQYF
NA	many	TRBV20-1	TRBJ2-7	TGCAGTGCTAGAGACGGGACGGGCAGCTCCTACGAGCAGTACTTC	CSARDGTGSSYEQYF
NA	many	TRBV30	TRBJ2-7	TGTGCCTGGAACAAGAACTACGAGCAGTACTTC	CAWNKNYEQYF
TRBD1	NA	TRBV4-1	TRBJ2-2	TGCGCCAGCAGCCGGGGACAGGGGAGCACCGGGGAGCTGTTTTTT	CASSRGQGSTGELFF
NA	few	TRBV20-1	TRBJ2-7	TGCAGTGCTATTGGACATCTAAGCTCCTACGAGCAGTACTTC	CSAIGHLSSYEQYF
NA	many	TRBV6-6	TRBJ2-5	TGTGCCAGCAGGAAAGGGGGGGGATGGGAGACCCAGTACTTC	CASRKGGGWETQYF
NA	few	TRBV7-9	TRBJ2-3	TGTGCCAGCAGCTTAGATCCGGGGATGGCAGATACGCAGTATTTT	CASSLDPGMADTQYF
NA	NA	TRBV5-1	TRBJ2-7	TGCGCCAGCAGCTTGGAGTCGGGAGTTGGGCAAGAGCAGTACTTC	CASSLESGVGQEQYF
NA	many	TRBV7-9	TRBJ2-7	TGTGCCAGCAGCTATGGCCCAGCGTCGGCCTACGAGCAGTACTTC	CASSYGPASAYEQYF
TRBD2	many	TRBV24-1	TRBJ2-7	TGTGCCACCAGTGATTATGGACTAGCGGGAAGCAAATACGAGCAGTACTTC	CATSDYGLAGSKYEQYF
TRBD2	many	TRBV7-3	TRBJ2-3	TGTGCCAGCAGCCCAAACCCGCGGGGGACTAGCACAGATACGCAGTATTTT	CASSPNPRGTSTDTQYF
NA	few	TRBV18	TRBJ2-3	TGTGCCAGCTCCCCGGGCCTTTACACAGATACGCAGTATTTT	CASSPGLYTDTQYF
NA	NA	TRBV29-1	TRBJ1-4	TGCAGCGCTACGCCCGAAGGGGGTGAAAAACTGTTTTTT	CSATPEGGEKLFF
NA	NA	TRBV7-9	TRBJ2-5	TGTGCCAGCAGCTTAGTGGTCTACAAGCAGTACTTC	CASSLVVYKQYF
TRBD2	many	TRBV7-6	TRBJ2-5	TGTGCCAGCAGCTTGTCCCCGGGCAAAGCGGGAGCAGAGACCCAGTACTTC	CASSLSPGKAGAETQYF
TRBD2	many	TRBV6-5	TRBJ2-1	TGTGCCAGCACGGACGGGAGGATGGGCAATGAGCAGTTCTTC	CASTDGRMGNEQFF
NA	many	TRBV6-6	TRBJ2-7	TGTGCCAGCAGTTGGTCCCAGGAGGGGACCTACGAGCAGTACTTC	CASSWSQEGTYEQYF
TRBD1	NA	TRBV6-6	TRBJ1-1	TGTGCCAGCACCCACCCGACAGGGACAAACACTGAAGCTTTCTTT	CASTHPTGTNTEAFF
NA	many	TRBV6-6	TRBJ1-2	TGTGCCAGCAGCGGGGACGGAACTAACTATGGCTACACCTTC	CASSGDGTNYGYTF
NA	NA	TRBV12-3/TRBV12-4	TRBJ2-1	TGTGCCAGCTCCATTGGGACTCCCCAAGAGACCCAGTTCTTC	CASSIGTPQETQFF
TRBD2	NA	TRBV7-7	TRBJ2-3	TGTGCTAGCAGCTCGGGGAGCGGGGGCCCCACAGATACGCAGTATTTT	CASSSGSGGPTDTQYF
NA	NA	TRBV28	TRBJ2-2	TGTGCCAGCAGTTCAGCCGGGGAGCCGTTTTTT	CASSSAGEPFF
NA	NA	TRBV24-1	TRBJ1-2	TGTGCCACCAGTGATCCAAATCCTGAAGCGGGCTATGGCTACACCTTC	CATSDPNPEAGYGYTF
TRBD1	many	TRBV18	TRBJ2-7	TGTGCCAGCTCACCAAGGCAGGGGGTCTACGAGCAGTACTTC	CASSPRQGVYEQYF
NA	few	TRBV5-1	TRBJ1-1	TGCGCCAGCAAGACAGGCGTTGGCACTGAAGCTTTCTTT	CASKTGVGTEAFF
TRBD1	many	TRBV10-3	TRBJ2-7	TGTGCCACCGAGGATGACAGGGCCTACGAGCAGTACTTC	CATEDDRAYEQYF